The present T cell receptor (beta chain) was sequenced within a study of technical replicates of blood from a few donors. Repertoires were generated with immunoSEQ multiplex PCR, while TCRdb's copy carries only in-frame clones and drops some. The table records tens of thousands of clones, 85% to 95% of them present only once. Sequences were obtained from T cells isolated from PBMCs. The receptor's source is a human donor in good health.

Here the CDR3 reads CASAVAGSTEAFF. DNA for the CDR3: TGTGCCAGCGCCGTGGCAGGGTCCACTGAAGCTTTCTTT. The chain employs TRBV9 and TRBJ1-1, with D maybe TRBD1 (5 bases). The CDR3 covers 13 residues. Germline V gene lookup returns CDR1 SGDLS and CDR2 YYNGEE. Deletions cut 7 bases from V and 4 bases from J, with 14 bases between.